Shown below are 5 T cell receptor beta chains from a single sample sequenced in a study of blood T cell repertoires in COVID-19. Some clones are missing from TCRdb's copy, which holds only in-frame ones; the method was immunoSEQ multiplex PCR. The sample contains 20,000 to 30,000 clones, about 92% of which appear only once. Sequencing was performed on peripheral blood. Receptors were obtained from a human donor in a cohort sampled during active COVID-19.

This clone was observed a single time. This chain links TRBV6-5 with TRBJ1-1; possible D gene TRBD1, 6 bases. This CDR3 is built from 14 residues. V was trimmed by 0 bases and J by 2 bases, leaving 7 bases between them. The germline CDR1 and CDR2 sequences are MNHEY and SVGAGI. CDR3 amino acids: CASSYSGGNTEAFF. CDR3 DNA: TGTGCCAGCAGTTACTCAGGGGGAAACACTGAAGCTTTCTTT.

Written as DNA, the CDR3 is TGTGCCAGCAGTTGGGCGAGGGCGAGCACAGATACGCAGTATTTT. Its protein product is CASSWARASTDTQYF. V gene TRBV2 combines with J gene TRBJ2-3, with D possibly TRBD2 on 5 matching bases. The CDR3 is 15 residues long. The germline V gene encodes CDR1 SNHLY and CDR2 FYNNEI. Deletions cut 5 bases from V and 0 bases from J, with 12 bases between.

The J gene is TRBJ1-2, the V gene TRBV28, with D maybe TRBD1 (6 bases). Trimming pared 6 bases from V and 4 bases from J, leaving 18 bases between. The CDR3 has 15 residues. Germline V gives CDR1 MDHEN, CDR2 SYDVKM. The CDR3 here is CASSHRAGNLYGYTF. CDR3 nucleotides: TGTGCCAGCAGCCACAGGGCAGGTAACCTCTATGGCTACACCTTC.

The CDR3 here is CASSEGASGRGETQYF. The CDR3 bases are TGTGCCAGCAGTGAAGGGGCTAGCGGGAGAGGGGAGACCCAGTACTTC. The chain combines TRBV2 with TRBJ2-5, with 10 bases fitting TRBD2. The CDR3 runs 16 residues. V was clipped by 1 base and J by 5 bases; unmatched bases: 7. Germline V gives CDR1 SNHLY, CDR2 FYNNEI.

The gene calls are TRBV3-1 (or the pseudogene TRBV3-2) and TRBJ1-1, with D unclear. Germline values: CDR1 LGHDT, CDR2 YNNKEL (reference sequence). There are 12 residues in the CDR3. V lost 3 bases, J lost 5 bases, and 7 bases lay in between. CDR3 sequence reads: CASSHSVTEAFF. CDR3 nucleotide sequence: TGTGCCAGCAGCCACTCAGTGACTGAAGCTTTCTTT.